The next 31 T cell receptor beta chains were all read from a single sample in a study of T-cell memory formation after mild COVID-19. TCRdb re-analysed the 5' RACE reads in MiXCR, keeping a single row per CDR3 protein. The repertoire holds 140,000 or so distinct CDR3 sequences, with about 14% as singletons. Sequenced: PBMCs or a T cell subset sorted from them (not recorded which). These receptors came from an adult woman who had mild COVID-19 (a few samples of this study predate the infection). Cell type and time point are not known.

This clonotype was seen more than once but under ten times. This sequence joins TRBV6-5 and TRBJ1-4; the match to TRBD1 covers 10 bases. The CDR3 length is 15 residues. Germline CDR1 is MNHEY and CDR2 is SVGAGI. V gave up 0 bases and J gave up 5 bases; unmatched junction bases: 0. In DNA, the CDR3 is TGTGCCAGCAGTTACTCGGGACAGGGGAATGAAAAACTGTTTTTT. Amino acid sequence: CASSYSGQGNEKLFF.

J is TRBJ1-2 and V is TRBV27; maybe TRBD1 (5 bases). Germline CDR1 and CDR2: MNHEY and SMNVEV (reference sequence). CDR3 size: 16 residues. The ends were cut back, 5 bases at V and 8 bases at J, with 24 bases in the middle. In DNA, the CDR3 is TGTGCCAGCAGTCAAATATCTTACAGAGGGGTCGAAGGCTACACCTTC. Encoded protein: CASSQISYRGVEGYTF.

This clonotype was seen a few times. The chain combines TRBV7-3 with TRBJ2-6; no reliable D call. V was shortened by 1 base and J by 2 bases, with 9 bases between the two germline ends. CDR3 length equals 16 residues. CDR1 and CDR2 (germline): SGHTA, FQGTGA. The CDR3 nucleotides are TGTGCCAGCAGCTTAATTCTCGGAGCTGGGGCCAACGTCCTGACTTTC. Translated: CASSLILGAGANVLTF.

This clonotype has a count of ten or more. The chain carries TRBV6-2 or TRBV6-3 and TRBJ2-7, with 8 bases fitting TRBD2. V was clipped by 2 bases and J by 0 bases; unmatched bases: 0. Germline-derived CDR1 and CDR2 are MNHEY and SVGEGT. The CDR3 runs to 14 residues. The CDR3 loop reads CASSYSGSSYEQYF. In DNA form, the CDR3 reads TGTGCCAGCAGTTACAGCGGGAGCTCCTACGAGCAGTACTTC.

CDR3 in DNA: TGCGCCAGCAGCTTGGGACAGGGGTCGGGACAGCAGTTCTTC. The encoded protein is CASSLGQGSGQQFF. V gene TRBV5-1 combines with J gene TRBJ2-1, with 8 bases that match TRBD1. V shed 0 bases and J 11 bases; nucleotides not matched to a gene: 7. This CDR3 is built from 14 residues. CDR1 is SGHRS and CDR2 is YFSETQ in the germline V gene.

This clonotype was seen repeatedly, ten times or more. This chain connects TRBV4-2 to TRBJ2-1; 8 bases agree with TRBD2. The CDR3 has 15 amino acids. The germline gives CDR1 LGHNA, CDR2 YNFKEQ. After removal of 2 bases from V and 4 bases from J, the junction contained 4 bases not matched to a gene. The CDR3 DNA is TGTGCCAGCAGCCAACCGGGACTAGAATACAATGAGCAGTTCTTC. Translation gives CASSQPGLEYNEQFF.

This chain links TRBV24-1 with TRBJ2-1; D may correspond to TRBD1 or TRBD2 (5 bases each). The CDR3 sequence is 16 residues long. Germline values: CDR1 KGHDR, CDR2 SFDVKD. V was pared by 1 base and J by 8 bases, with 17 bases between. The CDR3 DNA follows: TGTGCCACCAGTGATTTAGCCGGGACGGCTGGGGATGAGCAGTTCTTC. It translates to CATSDLAGTAGDEQFF.

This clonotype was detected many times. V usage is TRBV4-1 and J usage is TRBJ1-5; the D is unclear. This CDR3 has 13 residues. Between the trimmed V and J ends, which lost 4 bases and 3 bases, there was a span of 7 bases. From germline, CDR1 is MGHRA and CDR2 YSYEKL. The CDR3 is CASSPLANQPQHF. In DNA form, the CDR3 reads TGCGCCAGCAGCCCATTAGCCAATCAGCCCCAGCATTTT.

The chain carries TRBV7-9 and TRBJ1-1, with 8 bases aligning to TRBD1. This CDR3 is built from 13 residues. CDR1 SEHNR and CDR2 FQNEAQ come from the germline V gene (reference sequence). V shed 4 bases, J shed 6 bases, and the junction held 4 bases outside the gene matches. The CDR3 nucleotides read TGTGCCAGCAGCTCCGACAGGGGCTCTGAAGCTTTCTTT. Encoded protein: CASSSDRGSEAFF. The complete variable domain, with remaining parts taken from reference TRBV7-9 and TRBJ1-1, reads DTGVSQNPRHKITKRGQNVTFRCDPISEHNRLYWYRQTLGQGPEFLTYFQNEAQLEKSRLLSDRFSAERPKGSFSTLEIQRTEQGDSAMYLCASSSDRGSEAFFGQGTRLTVV.

The CDR3 DNA reads TGCAGTGCTAGAGATCTCAGCAATGAGCAGTTCTTC. The encoded protein is CSARDLSNEQFF. The V and J genes are TRBV20-1 and TRBJ2-1; D gene ambiguous. The CDR3 runs to 12 residues. Germline CDR1 and CDR2: DFQATT and SNEGSKA (reference sequence). V lost 0 bases, J lost 6 bases, and 6 bases lay in between.

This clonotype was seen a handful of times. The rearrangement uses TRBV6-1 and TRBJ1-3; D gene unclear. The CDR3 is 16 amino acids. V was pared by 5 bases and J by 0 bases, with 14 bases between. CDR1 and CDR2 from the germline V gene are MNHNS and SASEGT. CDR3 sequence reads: CASSPGSAISGNTIYF. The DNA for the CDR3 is TGTGCCAGCAGTCCAGGATCGGCTATCTCTGGAAACACCATATATTTT.

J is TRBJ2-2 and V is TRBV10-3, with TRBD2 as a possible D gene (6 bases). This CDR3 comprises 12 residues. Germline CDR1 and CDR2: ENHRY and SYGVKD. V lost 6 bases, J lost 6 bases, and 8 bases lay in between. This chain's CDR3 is CAISREAGELFF. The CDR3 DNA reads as TGTGCCATCAGCAGGGAGGCCGGGGAGCTGTTTTTT.

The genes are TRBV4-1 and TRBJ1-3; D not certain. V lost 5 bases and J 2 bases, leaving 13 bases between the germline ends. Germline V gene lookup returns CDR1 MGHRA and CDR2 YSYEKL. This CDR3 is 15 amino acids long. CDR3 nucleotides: TGCGCCAGCAGCTTTCGGGTGCTAACTGGAAACACCATATATTTT. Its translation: CASSFRVLTGNTIYF.

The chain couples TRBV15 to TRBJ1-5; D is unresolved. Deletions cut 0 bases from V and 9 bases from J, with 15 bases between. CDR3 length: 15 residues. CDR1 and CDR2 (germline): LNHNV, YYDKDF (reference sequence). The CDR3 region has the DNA TGTGCCACCAGCAGAGATGGCACCGAAGTTCGGCCCCAGCATTTT. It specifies CATSRDGTEVRPQHF. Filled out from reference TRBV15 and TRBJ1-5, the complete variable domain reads DAMVIQNPRYQVTQFGKPVTLSCSQTLNHNVMYWYQQKSSQAPKLLFHYYDKDFNNEADTPDNFQSRRPNTSFCFLDIRSPGLGDTAMYLCATSRDGTEVRPQHFGDGTRLSIL.

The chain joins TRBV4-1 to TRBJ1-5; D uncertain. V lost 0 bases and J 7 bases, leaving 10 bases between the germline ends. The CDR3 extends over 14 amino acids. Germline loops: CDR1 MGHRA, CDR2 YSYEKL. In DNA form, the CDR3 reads TGCGCCAGCAGCCAAGATCTACCAGACCAGCCCCAGCATTTT. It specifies CASSQDLPDQPQHF.

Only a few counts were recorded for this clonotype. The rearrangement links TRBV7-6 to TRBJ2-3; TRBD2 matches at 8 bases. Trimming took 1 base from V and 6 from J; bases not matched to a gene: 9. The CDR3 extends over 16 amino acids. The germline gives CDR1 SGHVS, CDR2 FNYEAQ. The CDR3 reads CASSLGRREGLDTQYF. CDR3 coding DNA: TGTGCCAGCAGCTTAGGTCGACGGGAGGGCCTGGATACGCAGTATTTT.

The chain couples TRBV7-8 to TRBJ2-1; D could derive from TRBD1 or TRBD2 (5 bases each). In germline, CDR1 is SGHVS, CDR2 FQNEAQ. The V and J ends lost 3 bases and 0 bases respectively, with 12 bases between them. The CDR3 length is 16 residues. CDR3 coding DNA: TGTGCCAGCAGCTTCAGTTGGGACCCCTCCTACAATGAGCAGTTCTTC. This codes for CASSFSWDPSYNEQFF.

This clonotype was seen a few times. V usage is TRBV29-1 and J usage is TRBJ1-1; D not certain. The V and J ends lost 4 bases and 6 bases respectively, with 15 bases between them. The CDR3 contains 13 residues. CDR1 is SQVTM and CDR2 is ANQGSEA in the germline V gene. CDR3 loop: CSVGPVTPAEAFF. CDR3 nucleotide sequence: TGCAGCGTTGGACCCGTAACCCCGGCTGAAGCTTTCTTT. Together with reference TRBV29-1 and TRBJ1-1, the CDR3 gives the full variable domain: SAVISQKPSRDICQRGTSLTIQCQVDSQVTMMFWYRQQPGQSLTLIATANQGSEATYESGFVIDKFPISRPNLTFSTLTVSNMSPEDSSIYLCSVGPVTPAEAFFGQGTRLTVV.

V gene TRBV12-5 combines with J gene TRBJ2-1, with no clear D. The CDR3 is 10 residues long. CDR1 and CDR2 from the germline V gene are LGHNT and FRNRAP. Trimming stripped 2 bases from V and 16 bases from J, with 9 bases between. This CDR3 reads CASGLPPSFF. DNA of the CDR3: TGTGCTAGTGGTTTGCCTCCGAGTTTCTTC.

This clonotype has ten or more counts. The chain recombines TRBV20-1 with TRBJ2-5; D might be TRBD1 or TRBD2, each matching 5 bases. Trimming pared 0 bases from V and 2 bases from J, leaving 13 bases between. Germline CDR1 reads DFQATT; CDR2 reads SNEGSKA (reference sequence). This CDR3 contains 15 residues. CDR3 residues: CSARDRGGGQETQYF. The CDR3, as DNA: TGCAGTGCTAGAGATCGGGGTGGGGGACAAGAGACCCAGTACTTC.

As DNA, the CDR3 is TGTGCCAGCACTAGAATGTGGACAGGAGATTTGAACACTGAAGCTTTCTTT. Translation: CASTRMWTGDLNTEAFF. V and J are TRBV6-1 and TRBJ1-1; TRBD1 aligns across 7 bases. The germline CDR1 and CDR2 sequences are MNHNS and SASEGT. With 7 bases clipped from V and 0 bases from J, the junction kept 14 bases outside the gene matches. This CDR3 contains 17 residues.

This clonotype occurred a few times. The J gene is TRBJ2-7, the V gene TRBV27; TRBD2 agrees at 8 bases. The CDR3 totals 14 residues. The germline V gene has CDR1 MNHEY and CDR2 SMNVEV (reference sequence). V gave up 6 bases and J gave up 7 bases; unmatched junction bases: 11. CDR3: CASRTGTRLWEQYF. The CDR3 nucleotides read TGTGCCAGCAGGACCGGGACTAGACTGTGGGAGCAGTACTTC.

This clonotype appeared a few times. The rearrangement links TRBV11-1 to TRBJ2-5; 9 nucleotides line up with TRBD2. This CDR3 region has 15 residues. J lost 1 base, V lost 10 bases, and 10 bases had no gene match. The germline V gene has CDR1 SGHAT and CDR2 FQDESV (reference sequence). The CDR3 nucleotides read TGTGCCACCAGGGACCTAGCGGGGTTCCAAGAGACCCAGTACTTC. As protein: CATRDLAGFQETQYF.

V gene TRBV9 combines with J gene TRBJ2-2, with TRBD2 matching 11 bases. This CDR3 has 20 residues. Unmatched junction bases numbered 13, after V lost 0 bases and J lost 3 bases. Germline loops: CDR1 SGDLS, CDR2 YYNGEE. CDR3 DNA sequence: TGTGCCAGCAGCGTAGCGGTGATAGCGGGAGGGCCCTCGGACACCGGGGAGCTGTTTTTT. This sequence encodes CASSVAVIAGGPSDTGELFF.

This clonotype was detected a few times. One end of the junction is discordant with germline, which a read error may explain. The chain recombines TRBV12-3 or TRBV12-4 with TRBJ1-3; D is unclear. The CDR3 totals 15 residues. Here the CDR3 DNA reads TGTGCCAGCAGCTTAGAACAGATCTCTGGAAACACCATATATTTT. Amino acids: CASSLEQISGNTIYF.

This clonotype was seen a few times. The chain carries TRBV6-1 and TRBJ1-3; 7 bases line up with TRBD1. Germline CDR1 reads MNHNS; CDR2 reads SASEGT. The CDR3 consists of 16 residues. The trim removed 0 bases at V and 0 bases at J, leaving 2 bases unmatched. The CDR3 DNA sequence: TGTGCCAGCAGTGAAGCTTGGGACAGCTCTGGAAACACCATATATTTT. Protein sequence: CASSEAWDSSGNTIYF.

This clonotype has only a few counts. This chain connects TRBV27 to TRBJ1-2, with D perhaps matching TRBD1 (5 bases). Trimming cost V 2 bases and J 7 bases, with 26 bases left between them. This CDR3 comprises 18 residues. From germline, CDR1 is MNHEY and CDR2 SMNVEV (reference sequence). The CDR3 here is CASSLNPWDRRRGGGYTF. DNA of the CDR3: TGTGCCAGCAGTTTAAACCCCTGGGACCGCCGGAGGGGTGGTGGCTACACCTTC.

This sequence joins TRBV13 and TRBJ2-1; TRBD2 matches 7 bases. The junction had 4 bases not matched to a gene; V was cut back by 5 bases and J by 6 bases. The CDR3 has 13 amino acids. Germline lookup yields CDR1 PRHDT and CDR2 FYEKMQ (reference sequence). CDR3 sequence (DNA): TGTGCCAGCAGCCTGAGACTAGCCAATGAGCAGTTCTTC. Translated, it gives CASSLRLANEQFF.

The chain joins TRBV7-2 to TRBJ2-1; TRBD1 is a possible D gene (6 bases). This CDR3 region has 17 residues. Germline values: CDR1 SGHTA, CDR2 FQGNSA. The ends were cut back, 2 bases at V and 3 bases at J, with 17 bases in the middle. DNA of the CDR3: TGTGCCAGCAGCTTACCATCAGAGGGGGATTACTACAATGAGCAGTTCTTC. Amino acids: CASSLPSEGDYYNEQFF.

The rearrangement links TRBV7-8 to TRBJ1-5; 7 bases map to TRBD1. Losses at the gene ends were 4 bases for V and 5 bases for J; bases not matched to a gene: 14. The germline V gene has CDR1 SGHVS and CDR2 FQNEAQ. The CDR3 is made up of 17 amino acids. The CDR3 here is CASSSSGIGTEHQPQHF. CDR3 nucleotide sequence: TGTGCCAGCAGCTCTTCCGGTATAGGGACAGAACATCAGCCCCAGCATTTT. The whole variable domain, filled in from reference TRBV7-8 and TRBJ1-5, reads GAGVSQSPRYKVAKRGQDVALRCDPISGHVSLFWYQQALGQGPEFLTYFQNEAQLDKSGLPSDRFFAERPEGSVSTLKIQRTQQEDSAVYLCASSSSGIGTEHQPQHFGDGTRLSIL.

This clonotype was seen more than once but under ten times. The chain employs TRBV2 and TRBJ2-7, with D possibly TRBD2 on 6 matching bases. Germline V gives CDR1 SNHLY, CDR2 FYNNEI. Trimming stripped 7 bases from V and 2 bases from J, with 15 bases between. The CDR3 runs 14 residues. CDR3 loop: CASTRRGLPYEQYF. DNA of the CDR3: TGTGCCAGCACACGGCGGGGACTTCCCTACGAGCAGTACTTC.